The clone carrying this TCR beta chain was counted between two and nine times. The antigen is not known. This entry is derived from a study of response to subunit inactivated influenza vaccine. General study findings and limits: Authors proposed each seasonal influenza vaccination draws in few new T cells.

MiXCR was run by TCRdb on the RT-PCR reads, yielding one entry per CDR3 protein. Of approximately 520,000 distinct CDR3 sequences in the sample, 25% were seen once. This TCR came from a man aged 50-60 years who received an inactivated influenza vaccine. The source was CD4+ T cells sorted from PBMCs, collected about 5 days after vaccination.

CDR3 amino acids: CASSTVDYSETQYF. CDR3 DNA sequence: TGTGCCAGCAGCACCGTGGACTACTCGGAGACCCAGTACTTC. This rearrangement joins TRBV11-2 to TRBJ2-5; possibly TRBD2 for D (6 bases). In germline, CDR1 is SGHAT, CDR2 FQNNGV. V dropped 5 bases and J dropped 5 bases, with 15 bases sitting between them. The CDR3 length is 14 residues.